This passage covers 12 T cell receptor beta chains from one sample sequenced in a study of cytomegalovirus exposure and HLA in healthy donors. The data were produced by immunoSEQ multiplex PCR, yet TCRdb's version contains in-frame clones alone and is incomplete. Altogether around 200,000 clones are present, more than 65% being singletons, with the ten largest covering approximately 3%. Sequenced sample: PBMCs. These receptors came from a woman aged 18-29 years in good health and CMV-seropositive.

The rearrangement uses TRBV7-8 and TRBJ2-3; tentatively, D is TRBD1 (6 bases). Looked up from germline, CDR1 is SGHVS and CDR2 is FQNEAQ. The CDR3 extends over 14 amino acids. Deletions cut 4 bases from V and 4 bases from J, with 12 bases between. This CDR3 is CASSSRGNPDTQYF. As DNA, the CDR3 is TGTGCCAGCAGCTCTAGGGGGAACCCAGATACGCAGTATTTT.

The chain employs TRBV7-2 and TRBJ2-1; D may be TRBD2 (5 bases). CDR1 and CDR2 (germline): SGHTA, FQGNSA. The CDR3 loop spans 15 amino acids. Trimming removed 3 bases from V and 0 bases from J, with 9 bases in between. This CDR3 is CASSFGVGSYNEQFF. The CDR3 region has the DNA TGTGCCAGCAGCTTCGGGGTCGGCTCCTACAATGAGCAGTTCTTC. The variable domain in full, completed from reference TRBV7-2 and TRBJ2-1, reads GAGVSQSPSNKVTEKGKDVELRCDPISGHTALYWYRQSLGQGLEFLIYFQGNSAPDKSGLPSDRFSAERTGGSVSTLTIQRTQQEDSAVYLCASSFGVGSYNEQFFGPGTRLTVL.

The V call is TRBV2, the J call TRBJ2-1; 9 bases agree with TRBD2. The CDR3 is 14 amino acids. Per germline, CDR1 SNHLY and CDR2 FYNNEI. V trimming: 4 bases; J trimming: 6 bases; junction bases outside the gene matches: 4. CDR3 nucleotide sequence: TGTGCCAGCAGTGGTCAGCGGGGGGTCAATGAGCAGTTCTTC. Protein sequence: CASSGQRGVNEQFF.

The genes are TRBV19 and TRBJ1-1, with TRBD1 matching 9 bases. V shed 6 bases, J shed 4 bases, and the junction held 3 bases outside the gene matches. CDR1 LNHDA and CDR2 SQIVND come from the germline V gene (reference sequence). The CDR3 sequence is 13 residues long. The CDR3 loop is CASSQTGGTEAFF. CDR3 bases: TGTGCCAGTAGCCAGACAGGGGGCACTGAAGCTTTCTTT.

The rearrangement links TRBV15 to TRBJ2-5; 10 nucleotides align to TRBD1. This CDR3 region has 15 residues. V was pared by 3 bases and J by 4 bases, with 5 bases of the junction left unmatched. Germline loops: CDR1 LNHNV, CDR2 YYDKDF (reference sequence). The CDR3 spells CATSSSRDRGETQYF. The CDR3 DNA sequence: TGTGCCACCAGCAGTTCCCGGGACAGGGGAGAGACCCAGTACTTC.

This chain joins TRBV5-1 and TRBJ1-1; 7 bases agree with TRBD1. The CDR3 is 15 amino acids. Germline V gene sequence: CDR1 SGHRS, CDR2 YFSETQ. V was pared by 2 bases and J by 3 bases, with 7 bases of the junction left unmatched. CDR3: CASSLEDRPYTEAFF. CDR3 DNA: TGCGCCAGCAGCTTAGAGGACAGGCCTTACACTGAAGCTTTCTTT.

This chain links TRBV19 with TRBJ1-2, with D possibly matching TRBD1 (5 bases). The CDR3 has 14 residues. V was clipped by 8 bases and J by 2 bases, with 15 bases between them. Germline values: CDR1 LNHDA, CDR2 SQIVND (reference sequence). As DNA, the CDR3 is TGTGCCAGTGGGTTTCAGGGAGGCAACTATGGCTACACCTTC. Its protein product is CASGFQGGNYGYTF.

The rearrangement joins TRBV2 to TRBJ1-2, with D tentatively TRBD1 (6 bases). CDR1 SNHLY and CDR2 FYNNEI come from the germline V gene. The CDR3 is made up of 14 amino acids. The V end lost 4 bases, the J end lost 6 bases, and 15 bases lay between the germline ends. The CDR3 region has the DNA TGTGCCAGCAGTGGCAACAGGGCAAGTGATGGCTACACCTTC. Protein: CASSGNRASDGYTF.

The chain employs TRBV6-5 and TRBJ1-2, with D possibly matching TRBD1 (5 bases). The CDR3 consists of 14 residues. Per germline, CDR1 MNHEY and CDR2 SVGAGI. V was cut by 2 bases and J by 2 bases, with 9 bases left in between. The CDR3, as DNA: TGTGCCAGCAGTTACGGGGCAGGCAACTATGGCTACACCTTC. Translation: CASSYGAGNYGYTF.

The count of this clone is one. The chain employs TRBV5-4 and TRBJ2-3, with D maybe TRBD1 (5 bases). The germline V gene has CDR1 SGHNT and CDR2 YYREEE (reference sequence). The CDR3 runs 13 residues. V lost 1 base to trimming and J lost 4 bases, with 7 bases between them. DNA for the CDR3: TGTGCCAGCAGCTTGCAGGGTTCAGATACGCAGTATTTT. Protein: CASSLQGSDTQYF.

V gene TRBV5-1 combines with J gene TRBJ2-3, with TRBD1 matching 10 bases. The CDR3 is 14 residues long. Germline CDR1 and CDR2: SGHRS and YFSETQ. V dropped 4 bases and J dropped 5; count of bases not matched to a gene: 4. The CDR3 nucleotides are TGCGCCAGCAGCCGCAGGGACAGGGGAGATACGCAGTATTTT. Its protein is CASSRRDRGDTQYF.

The V gene is TRBV20-1, the J gene TRBJ1-1; D possibly corresponds to TRBD1 (6 bases). V lost 3 bases, J lost 9 bases, and 11 bases lay in between. CDR3 size: 11 residues. Germline V gene sequence: CDR1 DFQATT, CDR2 SNEGSKA (reference sequence). The CDR3 nucleotides are TGCAGTGCTAGCCCGGACAGACAAGCTTTCTTT. Its translation is CSASPDRQAFF.